The 13 T cell receptor beta chains given below trace back to one sample, sequenced in a study of tumor-infiltrating lymphocytes in primary liver carcinoma. Priming with a constant-region primer yielded TCR beta cDNA from around 0.45 ug total RNA. Employing slightly modified ARM-PCR, three nested multiplex PCR rounds were run, and these gave rise to the TCR beta libraries. Forward primers for TRBV1-TRBV30 and a C-beta reverse primer served the first two PCR rounds, at roughly 10 cycles each. Each CDR3 protein is one row after TCRdb ran MiXCR on the multiplex PCR reads. The profile shows about 350,000 distinct CDR3 sequences, around three fifths of them singletons. Unsorted whole blood supplied the blood RNA, and germline DNA was isolated too. Material for sequencing was peripheral blood. The receptors here all came from a man aged 35 to 55 with primary liver carcinoma and hepatitis B virus infection.

This clonotype has a handful of counts. The chain is built from TRBV28 and TRBJ2-1; TRBD2 aligns across 7 bases. This CDR3 is built from 17 residues. Germline CDR1 reads MDHEN; CDR2 reads SYDVKM. V trimming: 5 bases; J trimming: 0 bases; junction bases outside the gene matches: 10. CDR3: CASSDPVGGSSYNEQFF. CDR3 nucleotide sequence: TGTGCCAGCAGTGACCCCGTCGGGGGGAGCTCCTACAATGAGCAGTTCTTC. Full variable domain (rest looked up from reference TRBV28 and TRBJ2-1): DVKVTQSSRYLVKRTGEKVFLECVQDMDHENMFWYRQDPGLGLRLIYFSYDVKMKEKGDIPEGYSVSREKKERFSLILESASTNQTSMYLCASSDPVGGSSYNEQFFGPGTRLTVL.

Of note for this clonotype: A much larger clone lies one base from this, so it may be a read error. J is TRBJ2-7 and V is TRBV4-3; TRBD2 aligns across 12 bases. The CDR3 is made up of 15 amino acids. With 0 bases clipped from V and 7 bases from J, the junction kept 4 bases outside the gene matches. Per germline, CDR1 LGHNA and CDR2 YSLEER. CDR3 in amino acids: CASSQDPGLAGEQYF. The CDR3 DNA reads as TGCGCCAGCAGCCAAGATCCAGGACTAGCGGGAGAGCAGTACTTC.

A remark on this clonotype: A read error may account for a junction end that differs from germline. The V and J genes are TRBV12-3 or TRBV12-4 and TRBJ2-3, with no clear D. This CDR3 region has 14 residues. In nucleotides, the CDR3 is TGTGTCAGCAGTTTTGTCTCAGTAGCAGATACGCAGTATTTT. This translates into CVSSFVSVADTQYF.

Turning to this clonotype: A much larger clone sits a single nucleotide away, making a read error possible. This chain uses TRBV4-2 with TRBJ2-1, with 13 bases lining up with TRBD2. J lost 7 bases, V lost 10 bases, and 16 bases had no gene match. This CDR3 contains 17 residues. Per the germline V gene, CDR1 is LGHNA and CDR2 is YNFKEQ. CDR3 DNA sequence: TGTGCCATCAGTGGGACTAGCGGGGCTGGTGCGGGAAATGAGCAGTTCTTC. Its translation: CAISGTSGAGAGNEQFF.

About this clonotype: Germline is not matched at one junction end, which may reflect a read error. The J gene is TRBJ2-3, the V gene TRBV5-4; 10 bases fit TRBD2. CDR1 and CDR2 (germline): SGHNT, YYREEE (reference sequence). This CDR3 has 17 residues. In DNA, the CDR3 is TGTGCCAGCACCGATAAGCGGACTAGCGGTAGCACAGATACGCGGTATTTT. Translation: CASTDKRTSGSTDTRYF.

This clonotype was detected ten times or more. The chain recombines TRBV6-5 with TRBJ1-6; D remains ambiguous. Trimming pared 0 bases from V and 13 bases from J, leaving 10 bases between. The germline V gene has CDR1 MNHEY and CDR2 SVGAGI. The CDR3 loop spans 13 amino acids. Here the CDR3 DNA reads TGTGCCAGCAGTTACTCGAGAGTCCCTCCCCTCCACTTT. Translation: CASSYSRVPPLHF.

Notes on this clonotype: No conserved phenylalanine or tryptophan is present at the end of the CDR3, so a read error is the likely explanation. The chain uses TRBV6-5 and TRBJ2-7; 10 nucleotides agree with TRBD1. In germline, CDR1 is MNHEY, CDR2 SVGAGI. Trimming took 4 bases from V and 4 from J; bases not matched to a gene: 10. The CDR3 has 16 amino acids. As DNA, the CDR3 is TGTGCCAGCAGTTTCCTCCGGACAGGGGGGGCATACGAGCAGTACTCA. The encoded protein is CASSFLRTGGAYEQYS.

As concerns this clonotype: Given a much more abundant clone one base away, this may be a read error. The genes are TRBV6-6 and TRBJ1-4; no clear D gene. V was shortened by 3 bases and J by 3 bases, with 23 bases between the two germline ends. Germline loops: CDR1 MNHNY, CDR2 SVGAGI (reference sequence). The CDR3 covers 19 residues. This CDR3 reads CASSYLLRLDPPANEKLFF. The CDR3 DNA is TGTGCCAGCAGTTATTTATTGAGGTTGGATCCCCCAGCTAATGAAAAACTGTTTTTT.

This clonotype was counted between two and nine times. This chain connects TRBV5-5 to TRBJ2-7, with 7 bases fitting TRBD2. The ends lost 4 bases at V and 2 bases at J; junction bases unmatched: 9. The CDR3 has 15 amino acids. Germline values: CDR1 SGHKS, CDR2 YYEKEE (reference sequence). The CDR3 is CASSPGEGRTYEQYF. In DNA form, the CDR3 reads TGTGCCAGCAGCCCCGGGGAGGGACGGACCTACGAGCAGTACTTC.

This clonotype was seen a few times. The V and J genes are TRBV7-8 and TRBJ2-7; D may be TRBD1 (6 bases). The CDR3 is 13 amino acids. V was clipped by 2 bases and J by 3 bases, with 8 bases between them. Germline CDR1 is SGHVS and CDR2 is FQNEAQ. CDR3 DNA: TGTGCCAGCAGCTTATCACAGGGCTACGAGCAGTACTTC. Encoded protein: CASSLSQGYEQYF.

This clonotype appeared a single time. One end of the junction is discordant with germline, which a read error may explain. This sequence joins TRBV29-1 and TRBJ1-6; D is unresolved. In germline, CDR1 is SQVTM, CDR2 ANQGSEA. The CDR3 sequence is 13 residues long. The CDR3 DNA follows: TGCGGCGTCAGAAGCACTGCTAATTCGCCCCTCCACTTT. Translation gives CGVRSTANSPLHF.

The chain couples TRBV11-3 to TRBJ2-3; 9 bases align to TRBD2. Germline V gene data show CDR1 as SGHNT and CDR2 as YENEEA. CDR3 length equals 15 residues. In nucleotides, the CDR3 is TGTACCTGCAGTTCGCTAGCGGGAAACACAGATACGCAGTATTTT. Its translation: CTCSSLAGNTDTQYF.

This clonotype was observed once. This rearrangement joins TRBV7-9 to TRBJ1-5; no reliable D call. Germline V lookup: CDR1 SEHNR, CDR2 FQNEAQ (reference sequence). Trimming removed 7 bases at V and 1 base at J, with 11 bases between. The CDR3 sequence is 14 residues long. The CDR3 sequence: CASTDPGSNQPQHF. Here the CDR3 DNA reads TGTGCCAGCACCGACCCGGGGAGCAATCAGCCCCAGCATTTT.